Included here is one T cell receptor beta chain sequence, with context. The sample comes from a study of blood T cell repertoires in COVID-19. The ends lost 4 bases at V and 2 bases at J; junction bases unmatched: 3. The CDR3 has 15 amino acids. Germline CDR1 SGHTA, CDR2 FQGNSA. Profiling relied on immunoSEQ multiplex PCR, and the TCRdb table lists in-frame clones only, not all of them. The sample yields approximately 60,000 clones, about 82% seen once. The sequence was collected from a human donor in a cohort sampled during active COVID-19. J is TRBJ2-2 and V is TRBV7-2; 8 bases map to TRBD1. The source material was peripheral blood. CDR3 bases: TGTGCCAGCAGCTCGACAGGGGTCAACACCGGGGAGCTGTTTTTT. This encodes CASSSTGVNTGELFF.